This T cell receptor (beta chain) was recorded in a study of blood T cell repertoires in COVID-19. Study information: Collection of acute and convalescent COVID-19 samples took place in the United States, Italy and Spain. PBMCs, B-cell-depleted T cells, or T cells provided the cDNA or gDNA that made up the material.

Per the authors' pipeline: Cell counts per sample came from amplifying reference gene primers. Sequencing was performed with immunoSEQ multiplex PCR; in TCRdb, only in-frame clones are kept and a portion is missing. V and J calls and clone size are given by that table; D and trimming were obtained from the DNA. The sample has 400,000 or so clones, roughly 86% seen once. Germline V gene sequence: CDR1 GTSNPN, CDR2 SVGIG (reference sequence). There are 12 residues in the CDR3. Deletions cut 3 bases from V and 9 bases from J, with 14 bases between. The chain recombines TRBV30 with TRBJ1-1; D may be TRBD1 (5 bases). Sample: peripheral blood. This TCR derives from a human donor in a cohort sampled during active COVID-19. As DNA, the CDR3 is TGTGCCTGGAGGGCTACAGGTTTTAAAGCTTTCTTT. Translated, it gives CAWRATGFKAFF.